This T cell receptor beta chain came from a study of post-analysis software for immune sequencing data (dated by TCRdb to between 2014 and 2017). Regarding the study in general: The recorded disease courses included relapsing-remitting, secondary progressive and progressive-relapsing multiple sclerosis, and some patients had no subtype annotation. The patient repertoires were set against about 10 previously published healthy control repertoires from donors whose ages ranged from 6 to 25 years. A subset of samples was prepared in parallel using single-end sample barcoding, then pooled and co-amplified after Illumina adapter ligation.

V ends up 1 base short and J 4 bases short, with an unmatched junction base count of 8. The CDR3 measures 15 amino acids from cysteine to phenylalanine. Left in the record is the CDR3 DNA by itself, 45 bases read in frame from the first base. From the germline V gene (reference sequence), CDR1 is DFQATT and CDR2 is SNEGSKA. As regards this clonotype: Its antigen target is currently unknown. One base away there is no much larger clone; base qualities are not given.

The receptor library was made with PCR. The sequencing machine was an Illumina HiSeq 2500. Unique molecular identifiers were incorporated into TCR beta cDNA libraries to reduce PCR and sequencing biases. Every 1 to 10 million input T cells yielded approximately 500,000 cDNA molecules, meaning each molecule approximated one T cell. Patient libraries were prepared and sequenced with the same protocol used for the earlier healthy control dataset. Samples belonging to the same batch were prepared together, multiplexed and sequenced on a shared HiSeq lane. The original methods were these. Raw barcoded reads were processed with MIGEC, and single-read molecular identifier groups were discarded before consensus assembly and CDR3 extraction. VDJtools was used for post-analysis of the clonotype tables, with diversity normalized by down-sampling every dataset to the smallest sample size. To correct batch-related cross-sample contamination, repertoire overlap clustering matched CDR3 amino acid sequences but not nucleotide sequences. The public reads were run again by TCRdb, first through fastp at Q25 and then through MiXCR, and only productive beta chains were kept. Entries that share a CDR3 protein sequence are merged under the most common genes and DNA. What appears here as the V and J calls and clone size reflects TCRdb's work, not the paper's. The sample data list 700,000 to 900,000 distinct CDR3 sequences, and just over 45% of these were observed just once. The ten largest clones capture 4.9% of the sample.

Broad study findings and their caveats: Direct clustering with F measure showed strong co-clustering of samples prepared in the same batch, prompting a batch-effect correction. Patients showed significantly higher frequencies than controls for about five TRBV segments, among them TRBV5-6, TRBV5-1 and TRBV20-1. Normalized Chao1 diversity was significantly lower in multiple sclerosis patients than controls, suggesting substantial peripheral T-cell clonal expansion. The control group was slightly older than the multiple sclerosis patient group.

To demonstrate the VDJtools post-analysis software, the study profiled TCR beta repertoires from the peripheral blood of around 13 young patients with multiple sclerosis. The multiple sclerosis patients were children and adolescents between roughly 6 and 16 years of age. The origin of this receptor is a girl aged 10-17 years with multiple sclerosis. The specimen was blood. This chain is built from TRBV20-1 and TRBJ2-5; TRBD2 matches 8 bases in the middle. The CDR3 in this case is CSARVPAGVGETQYF. The nucleotides read TGCAGTGCTAGAGTTCCAGCGGGAGTTGGAGAGACCCAGTACTTC.